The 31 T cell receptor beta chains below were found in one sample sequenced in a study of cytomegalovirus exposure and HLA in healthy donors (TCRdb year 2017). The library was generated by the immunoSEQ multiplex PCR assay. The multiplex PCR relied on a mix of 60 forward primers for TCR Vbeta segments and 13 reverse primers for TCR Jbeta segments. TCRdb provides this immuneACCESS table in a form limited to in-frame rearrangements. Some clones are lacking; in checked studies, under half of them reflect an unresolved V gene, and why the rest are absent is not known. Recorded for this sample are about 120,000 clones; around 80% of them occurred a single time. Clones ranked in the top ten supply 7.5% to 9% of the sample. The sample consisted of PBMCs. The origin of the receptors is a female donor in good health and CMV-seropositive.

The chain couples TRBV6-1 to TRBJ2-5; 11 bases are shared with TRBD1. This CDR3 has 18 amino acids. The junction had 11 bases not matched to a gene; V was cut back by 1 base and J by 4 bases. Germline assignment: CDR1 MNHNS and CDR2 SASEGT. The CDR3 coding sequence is TGTGCCAGCAGTGAAGGCCGGACAGGGGGCATATTCTTAGAGACCCAGTACTTC. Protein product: CASSEGRTGGIFLETQYF.

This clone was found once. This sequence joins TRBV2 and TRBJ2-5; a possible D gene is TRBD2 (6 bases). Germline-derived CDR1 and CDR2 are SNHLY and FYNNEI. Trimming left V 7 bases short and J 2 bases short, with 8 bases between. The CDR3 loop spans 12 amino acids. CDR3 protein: CASTGEQETQYF. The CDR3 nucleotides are TGTGCCAGCACGGGAGAACAAGAGACCCAGTACTTC.

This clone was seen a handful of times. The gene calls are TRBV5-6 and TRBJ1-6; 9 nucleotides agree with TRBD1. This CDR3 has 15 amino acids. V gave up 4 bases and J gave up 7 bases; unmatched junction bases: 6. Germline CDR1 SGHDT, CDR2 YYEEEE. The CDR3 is CASSGTGTGNSPLHF. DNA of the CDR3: TGTGCCAGCAGCGGGACCGGGACAGGGAATTCACCCCTCCACTTT.

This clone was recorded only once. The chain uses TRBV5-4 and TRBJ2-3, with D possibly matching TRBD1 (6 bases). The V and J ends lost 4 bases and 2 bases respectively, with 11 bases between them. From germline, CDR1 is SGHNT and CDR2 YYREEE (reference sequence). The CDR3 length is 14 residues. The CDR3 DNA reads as TGTGCCAGCAGCCCTCGGGACACCACAGATACGCAGTATTTT. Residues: CASSPRDTTDTQYF.

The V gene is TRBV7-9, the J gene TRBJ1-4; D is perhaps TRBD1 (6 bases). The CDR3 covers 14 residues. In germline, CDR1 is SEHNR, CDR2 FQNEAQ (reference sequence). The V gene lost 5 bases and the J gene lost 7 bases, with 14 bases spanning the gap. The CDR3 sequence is CASSPTGASEKLFF. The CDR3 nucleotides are TGTGCCAGCAGCCCGACAGGAGCCAGTGAAAAACTGTTTTTT. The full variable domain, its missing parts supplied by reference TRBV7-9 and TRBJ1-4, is DTGVSQNPRHKITKRGQNVTFRCDPISEHNRLYWYRQTLGQGPEFLTYFQNEAQLEKSRLLSDRFSAERPKGSFSTLEIQRTEQGDSAMYLCASSPTGASEKLFFGSGTQLSVL.

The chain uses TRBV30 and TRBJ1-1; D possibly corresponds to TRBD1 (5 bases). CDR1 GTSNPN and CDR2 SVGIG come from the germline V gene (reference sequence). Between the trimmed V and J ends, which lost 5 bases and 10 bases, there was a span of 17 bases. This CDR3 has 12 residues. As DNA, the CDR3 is TGTGCCTGGGCCGGGGGAACTCTTGGAGCTTTCTTT. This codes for CAWAGGTLGAFF.

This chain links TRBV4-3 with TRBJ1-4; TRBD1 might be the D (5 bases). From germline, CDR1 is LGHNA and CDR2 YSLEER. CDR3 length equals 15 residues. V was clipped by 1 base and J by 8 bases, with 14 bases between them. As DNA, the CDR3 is TGCGCCAGCAGCCAAGGATCCAGGGTAGGCGAAAAACTGTTTTTT. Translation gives CASSQGSRVGEKLFF.

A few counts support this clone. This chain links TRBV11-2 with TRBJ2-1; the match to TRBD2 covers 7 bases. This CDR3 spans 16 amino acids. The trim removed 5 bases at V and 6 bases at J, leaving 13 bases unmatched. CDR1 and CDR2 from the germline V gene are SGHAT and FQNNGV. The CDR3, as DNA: TGTGCCAGCAGCAACTATGTGGCGGGGGATCCCAATGAGCAGTTCTTC. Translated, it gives CASSNYVAGDPNEQFF. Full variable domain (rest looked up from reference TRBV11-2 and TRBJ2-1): EAGVAQSPRYKIIEKRQSVAFWCNPISGHATLYWYQQILGQGPKLLIQFQNNGVVDDSQLPKDRFSAERLKGVDSTLKIQPAKLEDSAVYLCASSNYVAGDPNEQFFGPGTRLTVL.

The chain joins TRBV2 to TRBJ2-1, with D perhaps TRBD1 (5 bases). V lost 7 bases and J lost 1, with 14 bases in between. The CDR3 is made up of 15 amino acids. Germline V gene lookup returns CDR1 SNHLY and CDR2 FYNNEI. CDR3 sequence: CASKVRTQSYNEQFF. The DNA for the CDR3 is TGTGCCAGCAAGGTCAGGACACAATCCTACAATGAGCAGTTCTTC.

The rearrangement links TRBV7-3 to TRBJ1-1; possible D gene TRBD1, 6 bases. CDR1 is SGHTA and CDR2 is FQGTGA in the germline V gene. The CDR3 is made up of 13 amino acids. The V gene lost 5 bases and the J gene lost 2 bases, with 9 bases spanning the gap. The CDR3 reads CASSQGRNTEAFF. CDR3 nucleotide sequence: TGTGCCAGCAGCCAGGGGCGAAACACTGAAGCTTTCTTT.

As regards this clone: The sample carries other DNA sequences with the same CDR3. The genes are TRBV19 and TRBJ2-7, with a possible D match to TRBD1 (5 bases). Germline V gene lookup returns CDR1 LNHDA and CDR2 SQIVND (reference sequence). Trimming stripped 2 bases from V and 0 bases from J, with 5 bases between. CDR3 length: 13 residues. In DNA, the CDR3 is TGTGCCAGTAGTATACAGGGCTCCTACGAGCAGTACTTC. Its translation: CASSIQGSYEQYF.

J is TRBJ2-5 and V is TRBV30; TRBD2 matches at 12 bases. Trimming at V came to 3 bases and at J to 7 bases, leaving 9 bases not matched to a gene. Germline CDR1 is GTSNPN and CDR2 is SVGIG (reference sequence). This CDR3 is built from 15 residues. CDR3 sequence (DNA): TGTGCCTGGAGGGGACTAGCGGGTTTTAGTGGGACCCAGTACTTC. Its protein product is CAWRGLAGFSGTQYF.

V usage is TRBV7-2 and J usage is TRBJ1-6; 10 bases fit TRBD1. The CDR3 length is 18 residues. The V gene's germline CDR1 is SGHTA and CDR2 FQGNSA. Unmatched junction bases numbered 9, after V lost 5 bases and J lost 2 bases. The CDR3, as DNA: TGTGCCAGCAGCAACCTGGGACAGGGGACGGCCTATAATTCACCCCTCCACTTT. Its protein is CASSNLGQGTAYNSPLHF. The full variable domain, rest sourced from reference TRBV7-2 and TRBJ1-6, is GAGVSQSPSNKVTEKGKDVELRCDPISGHTALYWYRQSLGQGLEFLIYFQGNSAPDKSGLPSDRFSAERTGGSVSTLTIQRTQQEDSAVYLCASSNLGQGTAYNSPLHFGNGTRLTVT.

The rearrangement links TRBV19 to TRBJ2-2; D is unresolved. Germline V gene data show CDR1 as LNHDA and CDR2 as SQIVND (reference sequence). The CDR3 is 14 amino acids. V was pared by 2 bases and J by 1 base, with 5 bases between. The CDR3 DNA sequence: TGTGCCAGTAGTATATCAGAGAACACCGGGGAGCTGTTTTTT. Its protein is CASSISENTGELFF.

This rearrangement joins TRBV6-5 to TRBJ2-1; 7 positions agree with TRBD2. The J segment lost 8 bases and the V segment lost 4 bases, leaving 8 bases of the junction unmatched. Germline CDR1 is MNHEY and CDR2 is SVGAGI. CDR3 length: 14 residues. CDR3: CASSSSWGGYEQFF. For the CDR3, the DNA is TGTGCCAGCAGTTCCTCTTGGGGGGGATATGAGCAGTTCTTC.

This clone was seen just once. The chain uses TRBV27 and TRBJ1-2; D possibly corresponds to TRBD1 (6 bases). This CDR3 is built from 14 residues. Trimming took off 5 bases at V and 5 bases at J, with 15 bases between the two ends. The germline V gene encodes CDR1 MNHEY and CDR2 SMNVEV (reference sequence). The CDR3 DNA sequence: TGTGCCAGCAGTCCCGGAGGACAGACTTATGGCTACACCTTC. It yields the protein CASSPGGQTYGYTF.

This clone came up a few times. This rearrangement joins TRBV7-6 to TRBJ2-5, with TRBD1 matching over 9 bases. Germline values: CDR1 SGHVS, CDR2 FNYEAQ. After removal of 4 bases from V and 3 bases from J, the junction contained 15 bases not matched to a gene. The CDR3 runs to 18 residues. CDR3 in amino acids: CASSSGGTGTLGEETQYF. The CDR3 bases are TGTGCCAGCAGCTCAGGTGGGACAGGGACCCTCGGGGAAGAGACCCAGTACTTC.

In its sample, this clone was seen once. CDR3 DNA sequence: TGTGCCAGCAGGGGCCCGGGACAGGGTTTTAGAGATGAGCAGTTCTTC. Residues: CASRGPGQGFRDEQFF. V is TRBV2 and J is TRBJ2-1, with 9 bases fitting TRBD1. Unmatched junction bases numbered 14, after V lost 6 bases and J lost 8 bases. CDR1 and CDR2 from the germline V gene are SNHLY and FYNNEI. The CDR3 is made up of 16 amino acids.

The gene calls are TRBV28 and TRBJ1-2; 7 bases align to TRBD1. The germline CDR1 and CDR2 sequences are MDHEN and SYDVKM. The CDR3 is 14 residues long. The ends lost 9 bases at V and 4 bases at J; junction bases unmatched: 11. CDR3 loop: CASGGSGTVYGYTF. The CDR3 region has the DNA TGTGCCAGTGGAGGTTCCGGGACAGTCTATGGCTACACCTTC.

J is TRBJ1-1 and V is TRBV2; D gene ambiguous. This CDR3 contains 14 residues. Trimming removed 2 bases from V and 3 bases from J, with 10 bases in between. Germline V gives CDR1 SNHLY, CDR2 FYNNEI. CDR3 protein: CASSEQAPYTEAFF. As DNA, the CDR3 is TGTGCCAGCAGTGAACAGGCTCCCTACACTGAAGCTTTCTTT.

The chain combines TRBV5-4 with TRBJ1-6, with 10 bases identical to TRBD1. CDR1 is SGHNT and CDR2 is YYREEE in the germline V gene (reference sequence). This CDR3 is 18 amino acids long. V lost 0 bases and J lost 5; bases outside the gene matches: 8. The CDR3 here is CASSLGIPGTGDNSPLHF. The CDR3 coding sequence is TGTGCCAGCAGCTTGGGTATCCCCGGGACAGGGGATAATTCACCCCTCCACTTT. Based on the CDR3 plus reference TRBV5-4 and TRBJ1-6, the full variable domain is ETGVTQSPTHLIKTRGQQVTLRCSSQSGHNTVSWYQQALGQGPQFIFQYYREEENGRGNFPPRFSGLQFPNYSSELNVNALELDDSALYLCASSLGIPGTGDNSPLHFGNGTRLTVT.

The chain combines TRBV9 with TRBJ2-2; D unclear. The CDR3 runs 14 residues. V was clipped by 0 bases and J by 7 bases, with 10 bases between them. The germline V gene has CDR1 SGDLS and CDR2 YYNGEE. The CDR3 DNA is TGTGCCAGCAGCGTAGCCATACCGAGCGGGGAGCTGTTTTTT. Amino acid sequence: CASSVAIPSGELFF.

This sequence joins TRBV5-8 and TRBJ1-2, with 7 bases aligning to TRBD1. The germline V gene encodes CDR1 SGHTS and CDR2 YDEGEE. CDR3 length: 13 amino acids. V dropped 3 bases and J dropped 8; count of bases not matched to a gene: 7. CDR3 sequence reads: CASSWDSEAGYTF. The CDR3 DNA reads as TGTGCCAGCAGCTGGGACAGTGAAGCGGGCTACACCTTC.

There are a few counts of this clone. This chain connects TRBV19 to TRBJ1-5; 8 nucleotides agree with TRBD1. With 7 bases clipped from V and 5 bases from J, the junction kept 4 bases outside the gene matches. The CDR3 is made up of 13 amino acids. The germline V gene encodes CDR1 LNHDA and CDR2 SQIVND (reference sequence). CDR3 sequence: CASNRGFDQPQHF. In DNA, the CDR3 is TGTGCCAGTAACAGGGGGTTCGATCAGCCCCAGCATTTT.

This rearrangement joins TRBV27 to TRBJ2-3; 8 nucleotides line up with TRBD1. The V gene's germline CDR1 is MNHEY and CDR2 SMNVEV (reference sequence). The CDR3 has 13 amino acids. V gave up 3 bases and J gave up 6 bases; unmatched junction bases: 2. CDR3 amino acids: CASSFTGGDTQYF. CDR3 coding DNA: TGTGCCAGCAGTTTTACAGGGGGGGATACGCAGTATTTT.

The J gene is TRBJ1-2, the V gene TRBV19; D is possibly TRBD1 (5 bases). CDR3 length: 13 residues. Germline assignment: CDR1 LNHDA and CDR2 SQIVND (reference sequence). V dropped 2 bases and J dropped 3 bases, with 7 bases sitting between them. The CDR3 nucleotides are TGTGCCAGTAGTATACAGGGCGACTATGGCTACACCTTC. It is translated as CASSIQGDYGYTF.

The CDR3, as DNA: TGTGCCAGCAGTTTGTTCGATATGGCCGACAATCAGCCCCAGCATTTT. Protein product: CASSLFDMADNQPQHF. The J gene is TRBJ1-5, the V gene TRBV28; D uncertain. Germline loops: CDR1 MDHEN, CDR2 SYDVKM. V shed 3 bases and J shed 3 bases, with 15 bases lying between them. The CDR3 runs to 16 residues. Variable domain in full (rest from reference TRBV28 and TRBJ1-5): DVKVTQSSRYLVKRTGEKVFLECVQDMDHENMFWYRQDPGLGLRLIYFSYDVKMKEKGDIPEGYSVSREKKERFSLILESASTNQTSMYLCASSLFDMADNQPQHFGDGTRLSIL.

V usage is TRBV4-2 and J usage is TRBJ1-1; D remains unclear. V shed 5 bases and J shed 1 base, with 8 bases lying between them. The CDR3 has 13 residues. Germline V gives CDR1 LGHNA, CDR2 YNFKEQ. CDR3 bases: TGTGCCAGCAGCTACCAGGAGAACACTGAAGCTTTCTTT. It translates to CASSYQENTEAFF.

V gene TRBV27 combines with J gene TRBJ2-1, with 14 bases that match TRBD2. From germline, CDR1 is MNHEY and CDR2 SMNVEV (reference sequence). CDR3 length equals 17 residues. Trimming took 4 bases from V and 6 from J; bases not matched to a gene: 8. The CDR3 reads CASSSRTSGGTFNEQFF. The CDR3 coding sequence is TGTGCCAGCAGTTCCCGGACTAGCGGGGGGACTTTCAATGAGCAGTTCTTC.

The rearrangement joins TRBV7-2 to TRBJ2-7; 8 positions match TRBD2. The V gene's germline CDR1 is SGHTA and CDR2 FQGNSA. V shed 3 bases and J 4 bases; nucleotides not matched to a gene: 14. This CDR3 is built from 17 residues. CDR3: CASSLGKSGGSRYEQYF. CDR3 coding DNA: TGTGCCAGCAGCTTGGGGAAGAGCGGGGGAAGCCGTTACGAGCAGTACTTC.

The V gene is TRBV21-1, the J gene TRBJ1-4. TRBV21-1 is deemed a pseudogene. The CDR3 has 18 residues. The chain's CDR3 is CASSKKGRSGGANEKLFF. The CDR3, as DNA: TGTGCCAGCAGCAAAAAAGGACGCTCGGGGGGGGCTAATGAAAAACTGTTTTTT.